Following are 25 T cell receptor beta chains from one sample sequenced in a study of blood T cells in healthy people across ages. Using a J-beta primer mix together with a sample-barcoded 5' primer, a second PCR was run for 7 to 11 cycles. Each CDR3 protein is one row after TCRdb ran MiXCR on the 5' RACE reads. The data contain hundreds of thousands of distinct CDR3 sequences, roughly 64% of them seen just once; the ten biggest clones take up about 20%. The sample taken for sequencing was blood. These receptors all come from a man younger than 40 in good health.

A few counts support this clonotype. The V call is TRBV29-1, the J call TRBJ1-1; no clear D gene. Trimming took off 5 bases at V and 5 bases at J, with 18 bases between the two ends. Germline assignment: CDR1 SQVTM and CDR2 ANQGSEA. CDR3 length: 14 amino acids. The DNA for the CDR3 is TGCAGCGTTAATATTGCTTCCCTGGGGACTGAAGCTTTCTTT. Amino acid sequence: CSVNIASLGTEAFF.

This clonotype was recorded once. The CDR3 sequence is CASKSTGGEETQYF. As DNA, the CDR3 is TGCGCCAGCAAGTCGACAGGGGGCGAAGAGACCCAGTACTTC. The chain recombines TRBV5-1 with TRBJ2-5, with 10 bases lining up with TRBD1. With V trimmed by 6 bases and J by 3 bases, 5 bases remained unmatched. The CDR3 length is 14 residues. Per germline, CDR1 SGHRS and CDR2 YFSETQ.

The rearrangement uses TRBV5-1 and TRBJ2-2; a weak D match, TRBD2 (6 bases). This CDR3 spans 17 amino acids. Between the trimmed V and J ends, which lost 2 bases and 1 base, there was a span of 15 bases. In germline, CDR1 is SGHRS, CDR2 YFSETQ. CDR3 sequence: CASSLGAGRLNTGELFF. The CDR3 nucleotides read TGCGCCAGCAGCTTAGGTGCGGGACGGTTGAACACCGGGGAGCTGTTTTTT. Complete variable domain (other parts from reference TRBV5-1 and TRBJ2-2): KAGVTQTPRYLIKTRGQQVTLSCSPISGHRSVSWYQQTPGQGLQFLFEYFSETQRNKGNFPGRFSGRQFSNSRSEMNVSTLELGDSALYLCASSLGAGRLNTGELFFGEGSRLTVL.

This clonotype was seen only a few times. The chain joins TRBV7-9 to TRBJ1-4, with TRBD1 identical over 7 bases. Germline CDR1 is SEHNR and CDR2 is FQNEAQ (reference sequence). The CDR3 is made up of 16 amino acids. Losses at the gene ends were 5 bases for V and 0 bases for J; bases not matched to a gene: 6. The DNA of the CDR3 is TGTGCCAGCAGCCGGAAAGGGGGCGCAACTAATGAAAAACTGTTTTTT. As protein: CASSRKGGATNEKLFF.

This clonotype occurred once. The chain couples TRBV4-3 to TRBJ1-2; 7 bases are shared with TRBD1. Germline V gene lookup returns CDR1 LGHNA and CDR2 YSLEER. The CDR3 runs to 12 residues. V gave up 4 bases and J gave up 8 bases; unmatched junction bases: 4. Here the CDR3 reads CASSRDSNGYTF. The CDR3, as DNA: TGCGCCAGCAGCCGGGACAGTAACGGCTACACCTTC.

This clonotype occurred many times. The V gene is TRBV20-1, the J gene TRBJ2-3; D unresolved. CDR3 size: 12 residues. CDR1 DFQATT and CDR2 SNEGSKA come from the germline V gene (reference sequence). The V end was cut by 6 bases, the J end by 4 bases, with 11 bases between. The CDR3 nucleotides read TGCAGTGCCCCGGAAACCTCAGATACGCAGTATTTT. Translating it yields CSAPETSDTQYF.

This clonotype was counted ten times or more. This chain links TRBV10-3 with TRBJ1-6; D not certain. Trimming shortened V by 4 bases and J by 10 bases, and 14 bases separated the two germline ends. The CDR3 runs to 14 residues. Germline lookup yields CDR1 ENHRY and CDR2 SYGVKD. CDR3 sequence: CAISVAGFGSPLHF. CDR3 nucleotides: TGTGCCATCAGTGTCGCAGGTTTTGGATCACCCCTCCACTTT.

This clonotype was counted once. This chain joins TRBV2 and TRBJ2-5, with unresolved D. V was pared by 2 bases and J by 3 bases, with 10 bases between. Germline-derived CDR1 and CDR2 are SNHLY and FYNNEI. This CDR3 has 14 amino acids. CDR3 protein: CASSELGYKETQYF. The CDR3 coding sequence is TGTGCCAGCAGTGAATTGGGCTACAAAGAGACCCAGTACTTC.

The chain couples TRBV5-6 to TRBJ1-2; D is possibly TRBD1 (5 bases). V lost 1 base, J lost 9 bases, and 13 bases lay in between. The CDR3 length is 13 residues. Germline CDR1 and CDR2: SGHDT and YYEEEE. CDR3 loop: CASSLKQAGSYTF. The DNA of the CDR3 is TGTGCCAGCAGCTTGAAACAGGCCGGCAGCTACACCTTC.

V and J are TRBV29-1 and TRBJ2-1, with D possibly matching TRBD1 (5 bases). Trimming removed 6 bases from V and 5 bases from J, with 14 bases in between. The CDR3 is 13 amino acids. The germline gives CDR1 SQVTM, CDR2 ANQGSEA. DNA of the CDR3: TGCAGCGTCGCACCAGTACAGGACAATGAGCAGTTCTTC. Protein sequence: CSVAPVQDNEQFF.

This rearrangement joins TRBV2 to TRBJ1-1; D is ambiguous. The germline V and J ends were trimmed by 4 bases and 1 base, with 7 bases remaining between them. This CDR3 contains 13 residues. Germline CDR1 SNHLY, CDR2 FYNNEI. CDR3 sequence: CASSALPNTEAFF. CDR3 DNA sequence: TGTGCCAGCAGTGCCCTACCGAACACTGAAGCTTTCTTT.

The V call is TRBV7-9, the J call TRBJ1-6, with D perhaps TRBD1 (5 bases). The V gene lost 5 bases and the J gene lost 3 bases, with 14 bases spanning the gap. This CDR3 has 16 amino acids. Germline-derived CDR1 and CDR2 are SEHNR and FQNEAQ (reference sequence). The CDR3 is CASSRTHQGYNSPLHF. In DNA, the CDR3 is TGTGCCAGCAGCCGAACACACCAGGGCTATAATTCACCCCTCCACTTT.

This CDR3 reads CSARRTSSYEQYF. The CDR3 region has the DNA TGCAGTGCTCGCCGGACTAGCAGCTACGAGCAGTACTTC. The rearrangement links TRBV20-1 to TRBJ2-7; TRBD2 agrees at 8 bases. Trimming took 5 bases from V and 3 from J; bases not matched to a gene: 6. Germline V gene lookup returns CDR1 DFQATT and CDR2 SNEGSKA (reference sequence). The CDR3 sequence is 13 residues long.

The chain couples TRBV15 to TRBJ2-4; 7 bases fit TRBD1. The DNA end favors TRBJ2-5, so the J call may be wrong. The germline CDR1 and CDR2 sequences are LNHNV and YYDKDF (reference sequence). CDR3 length: 15 residues. The CDR3 region is CATSFYRGRRETQYF. For the CDR3, the DNA is TGTGCCACCAGCTTTTATAGGGGGCGCAGAGAGACCCAGTACTTC.

The table lists this clonotype with a few counts. J is TRBJ2-5 and V is TRBV7-2; D ambiguous. The V gene's germline CDR1 is SGHTA and CDR2 FQGNSA. With 3 bases removed from V and 2 bases from J, the gap between germline ends came to 4 bases. The CDR3 totals 12 residues. CDR3 sequence: CASSFHQETQYF. CDR3 DNA sequence: TGTGCCAGCAGCTTCCATCAAGAGACCCAGTACTTC.

This clonotype was counted a few times. The chain employs TRBV2 and TRBJ2-5; 7 nucleotides line up with TRBD2. Trimming removed 0 bases from V and 0 bases from J; junction bases left unmatched: 7. Germline CDR1 is SNHLY and CDR2 is FYNNEI. The CDR3 covers 17 residues. The DNA for the CDR3 is TGTGCCAGCAGTGAAGCAGGCGGCGGGAGCTACCAAGAGACCCAGTACTTC. It translates to CASSEAGGGSYQETQYF.

The table lists this clonotype with a few counts. J is TRBJ1-1 and V is TRBV29-1; D possibly corresponds to TRBD1 (5 bases). Germline V gene data show CDR1 as SQVTM and CDR2 as ANQGSEA. There are 13 residues in the CDR3. Between the trimmed V and J ends, which lost 8 bases and 5 bases, there was a span of 18 bases. This CDR3 reads CSTNAGGSTEAFF. The CDR3 DNA follows: TGCAGCACGAATGCCGGGGGAAGTACTGAAGCTTTCTTT.

The chain joins TRBV27 to TRBJ2-7; TRBD2 matches 14 bases. Germline V lookup: CDR1 MNHEY, CDR2 SMNVEV (reference sequence). The CDR3 is 14 residues long. V dropped 8 bases and J dropped 7; count of bases not matched to a gene: 7. CDR3 DNA sequence: TGTGCCAGCGGACTAGCGGGAGGCCTCTCGGAGCAGTACTTC. It encodes CASGLAGGLSEQYF.

This CDR3 reads CASSRDLDEQFF. CDR3 coding DNA: TGTGCCAGCTCACGAGATCTTGATGAGCAGTTCTTC. This chain uses TRBV18 with TRBJ2-1; D ambiguous. The germline gives CDR1 KGHSH, CDR2 LQKENI. This CDR3 has 12 amino acids. The V and J ends lost 4 bases and 8 bases respectively, with 9 bases between them.

The rearrangement joins TRBV7-2 to TRBJ1-1; 7 nucleotides line up with TRBD1. Losses at the gene ends were 4 bases for V and 3 bases for J; bases not matched to a gene: 11. There are 16 residues in the CDR3. The germline CDR1 and CDR2 sequences are SGHTA and FQGNSA. CDR3 in amino acids: CASSSSNTGAYTEAFF. Here the CDR3 DNA reads TGTGCCAGCAGCTCCTCAAATACAGGGGCGTACACTGAAGCTTTCTTT.

This clonotype appeared many times. The DNA for the CDR3 is TGTGCCAGCAGCTGGGCAGCGGGGGTCCAAGAGACCCAGTACTTC. Amino acids: CASSWAAGVQETQYF. V usage is TRBV7-2 and J usage is TRBJ2-5; 8 bases map to TRBD2. The CDR3 is 15 amino acids. Germline V gene sequence: CDR1 SGHTA, CDR2 FQGNSA. J was trimmed by 1 base and V by 4 bases; bases with no gene match: 5.

The genes are TRBV15 and TRBJ1-6; weak D call: TRBD1 (5 bases). This CDR3 has 17 amino acids. V was clipped by 1 base and J by 6 bases, with 16 bases between them. Germline V gene data show CDR1 as LNHNV and CDR2 as YYDKDF (reference sequence). The CDR3 region is CATSRVPYTGGNSPLHF. CDR3 DNA: TGTGCCACCAGCAGAGTCCCGTACACCGGGGGTAATTCACCCCTCCACTTT.

The chain links TRBV9 to TRBJ2-2, with D unclear. The V end was cut by 4 bases, the J end by 0 bases, with 10 bases between. The CDR3 sequence is 15 residues long. Germline CDR1 and CDR2: SGDLS and YYNGEE. DNA for the CDR3: TGTGCCAGCAGCACCTCTAGTGCGAACACCGGGGAGCTGTTTTTT. This sequence encodes CASSTSSANTGELFF.

The rearrangement uses TRBV2 and TRBJ2-4; TRBD2 agrees at 9 bases. The V gene end was trimmed by 8 bases and the J gene end by 4 bases; junction bases not matched to a gene: 15. Germline CDR1 SNHLY, CDR2 FYNNEI. This CDR3 spans 17 amino acids. CDR3 sequence reads: CASDLGTSTIHKNIQYF. CDR3 in DNA: TGTGCCAGCGATTTAGGGACTAGCACCATACATAAAAACATTCAGTACTTC.

The J gene is TRBJ2-5, the V gene TRBV28; no definite D call. The DNA end is a closer match to TRBJ2-7, so the J assignment may be wrong. Per the germline V gene, CDR1 is MDHEN and CDR2 is SYDVKM. The CDR3 length is 12 residues. CDR3 sequence reads: CASSVSQYEQYF. The CDR3 DNA follows: TGTGCCAGCAGTGTATCCCAGTACGAGCAGTACTTC.